The clone carrying this TCR beta chain was counted once. The antigen is undetermined. The CDR3 loop spans 15 amino acids. CDR1 is SGHRS, CDR2 YFSETQ, per germline. Trimming pared 4 bases from V and 4 bases from J, leaving 17 bases between. These data are taken from a study of cytomegalovirus exposure and HLA in healthy donors. Findings and caveats of the study: There was a cluster of highly shared sequence variants that was likely a sequencing artifact. An analysis was carried out at a later point. It showed that HLA-associated TCR beta chains were more clonally expanded than equally common non-associated chains. A later analysis reportedly identified an Asian-associated ancestry cluster as carrying fewer N-insertions than the roughly 670-donor mean.

PCR primers comprised 60 Vbeta and 13 Jbeta primers. Generated by immunoSEQ multiplex PCR, the TCRdb table keeps only in-frame clones and is missing some. Among 120,000 or so clones listed, less than 85% were seen once. What was sequenced was PBMCs. The TCR originated in a man aged 30 to 39 in good health and CMV-seronegative. The gene calls are TRBV5-1 and TRBJ1-2; D uncertain. The CDR3 region has the DNA TGCGCCAGCAGCCTGACGGGATCAGAGAGCTATGGCTACACCTTC. Translated, it gives CASSLTGSESYGYTF.